The 30 T cell receptor beta chains below were found in one sample sequenced in a study of T-cell reconstitution after alpha-beta-depleted transplantation in children. The TCRbeta library incorporated unique molecular identifiers. TCRdb processed the PCR reads anew with MiXCR; each CDR3 protein has one entry. The sample lists about 400,000 distinct CDR3 sequences, about 14% occurring once. The material was PBMCs, obtained from the stem cell graft. These receptors all come from a human donor who donated a stem cell graft to a child with Fanconi anemia.

This clonotype came up many times. The chain couples TRBV20-1 to TRBJ2-3; TRBD2 aligns across 12 bases. The V segment lost 6 bases and the J segment 0 bases; nucleotides outside the gene matches: 7. The CDR3 extends over 16 amino acids. Germline V gene sequence: CDR1 DFQATT, CDR2 SNEGSKA (reference sequence). In nucleotides, the CDR3 is TGCAGTGCGAAACTCCTAGCGGGGGGGAGCACAGATACGCAGTATTTT. Its translation is CSAKLLAGGSTDTQYF.

This clonotype was counted only a few times. The chain links TRBV5-1 to TRBJ2-5; maybe TRBD1 (5 bases). The germline CDR1 and CDR2 sequences are SGHRS and YFSETQ. The CDR3 loop spans 16 amino acids. V was trimmed by 0 bases and J by 1 base, leaving 13 bases between them. The CDR3 reads CASSLGQWSGQETQYF. The CDR3 nucleotides are TGCGCCAGCAGCTTGGGACAGTGGTCAGGCCAAGAGACCCAGTACTTC.

V gene TRBV9 combines with J gene TRBJ1-3; no reliable D call. CDR1 is SGDLS and CDR2 is YYNGEE in the germline V gene. The CDR3 runs to 17 residues. Trimming left V 0 bases short and J 0 bases short, with 13 bases between. The CDR3 sequence is CASSVGGGGSSGNTIYF. The DNA for the CDR3 is TGTGCCAGCAGCGTAGGAGGAGGAGGTAGCTCTGGAAACACCATATATTTT. Full variable domain (remainder filled in from reference TRBV9 and TRBJ1-3): DSGVTQTPKHLITATGQRVTLRCSPRSGDLSVYWYQQSLDQGLQFLIQYYNGEERAKGNILERFSAQQFPDLHSELNLSSLELGDSALYFCASSVGGGGSSGNTIYFGEGSWLTVV.

The chain couples TRBV7-9 to TRBJ2-1; TRBD1 agrees at 7 bases. This CDR3 comprises 14 residues. Trimming cost V 5 bases and J 4 bases; bases outside gene matches: 5. The germline gives CDR1 SEHNR, CDR2 FQNEAQ (reference sequence). For the CDR3, the DNA is TGTGCCAGCAGCGCTAGGGACAGTTACAATGAGCAGTTCTTC. Protein product: CASSARDSYNEQFF.

This clonotype appeared many times. This chain joins TRBV12-3 or TRBV12-4 and TRBJ1-5; TRBD1 is a possible D gene (5 bases). The CDR3 totals 14 residues. Trimming shortened V by 6 bases and J by 7 bases, and 16 bases separated the two germline ends. The CDR3 region is CASRIGGAGQPQHF. For the CDR3, the DNA is TGTGCCAGCAGGATCGGGGGTGCGGGGCAGCCCCAGCATTTT.

This clonotype has only a few counts. Here the CDR3 reads CASSLGTGVDNEQFF. Here the CDR3 DNA reads TGTGCCAGCAGCCTCGGGACAGGGGTCGACAATGAGCAGTTCTTC. The chain joins TRBV7-9 to TRBJ2-1, with 10 bases lining up with TRBD1. The germline V gene encodes CDR1 SEHNR and CDR2 FQNEAQ (reference sequence). The length of the CDR3 is 15 residues. V was clipped by 5 bases and J by 5 bases; unmatched bases: 6.

This clonotype was detected many times. The chain links TRBV20-1 to TRBJ2-3; D perhaps matches TRBD2 (7 bases). V lost 5 bases, J lost 6 bases, and 21 bases lay in between. CDR3 length: 15 residues. The germline gives CDR1 DFQATT, CDR2 SNEGSKA (reference sequence). The CDR3 coding sequence is TGCAGTGCTGGCCGGGGGGCTGCGATTGAGGATACGCAGTATTTT. This gives the protein CSAGRGAAIEDTQYF.

This clonotype turned up a few times. The CDR3 spells CASSLGGTGTEAFF. CDR3 nucleotides: TGCGCCAGCTCCCTCGGGGGGACGGGGACTGAAGCTTTCTTT. V is TRBV5-1 and J is TRBJ1-1; D perhaps matches TRBD1 (5 bases). The CDR3 has 14 residues. The V and J ends lost 7 bases and 5 bases respectively, with 18 bases between them. Germline CDR1 SGHRS, CDR2 YFSETQ.

Many counts were recorded for this clonotype. The chain recombines TRBV12-5 with TRBJ2-7, with a possible D match to TRBD2 (5 bases). Germline V gene sequence: CDR1 LGHNT, CDR2 FRNRAP. This CDR3 comprises 12 residues. Trimming stripped 1 base from V and 9 bases from J, with 10 bases between. CDR3 nucleotide sequence: TGTGCTAGTGGTTTGGGGGTAGGGAGGCAGTACTTC. As protein: CASGLGVGRQYF.

This rearrangement joins TRBV7-2 to TRBJ2-7; D gene ambiguous. Germline V CDR1 and CDR2: SGHTA, FQGNSA. The ends were cut back, 1 base at V and 1 base at J, with 5 bases in the middle. This CDR3 comprises 13 residues. The chain's CDR3 is CASSLVQSYEQYF. The CDR3 DNA follows: TGTGCCAGCAGCTTAGTCCAATCCTACGAGCAGTACTTC.

The chain is built from TRBV11-2 and TRBJ1-2; no definite D call. Trimming pared 4 bases from V and 0 bases from J, leaving 21 bases between. The CDR3 has 18 amino acids. Per the germline V gene, CDR1 is SGHAT and CDR2 is FQNNGV. The CDR3 is CASSSISQRRLTNYGYTF. CDR3 in DNA: TGTGCCAGCAGCTCGATAAGTCAGCGCCGCTTAACTAACTATGGCTACACCTTC.

The V gene is TRBV5-1, the J gene TRBJ1-5; maybe TRBD1 (6 bases). Germline V gives CDR1 SGHRS, CDR2 YFSETQ. This CDR3 spans 16 amino acids. V dropped 4 bases and J dropped 0 bases, with 14 bases sitting between them. The DNA for the CDR3 is TGCGCCAGCAGCGCCGGGACATCTTATAGCAATCAGCCCCAGCATTTT. It encodes CASSAGTSYSNQPQHF. The full variable domain, with the rest looked up from reference TRBV5-1 and TRBJ1-5, is KAGVTQTPRYLIKTRGQQVTLSCSPISGHRSVSWYQQTPGQGLQFLFEYFSETQRNKGNFPGRFSGRQFSNSRSEMNVSTLELGDSALYLCASSAGTSYSNQPQHFGDGTRLSIL.

This clonotype was detected many times. The gene calls are TRBV5-1 and TRBJ2-5; D is possibly TRBD1 or TRBD2 (5 bases each). CDR1 SGHRS and CDR2 YFSETQ come from the germline V gene. The V end lost 3 bases, the J end lost 2 bases, and 11 bases lay between the germline ends. This CDR3 spans 14 amino acids. DNA for the CDR3: TGCGCCAGCAGCTCTGGGGGTAATCAAGAGACCCAGTACTTC. Its translation is CASSSGGNQETQYF.

This clonotype was seen a handful of times. This rearrangement joins TRBV6-2 or TRBV6-3 to TRBJ2-3, with 7 bases fitting TRBD1. The CDR3 runs 12 residues. The V segment lost 4 bases and the J segment 15 bases; nucleotides outside the gene matches: 10. Looked up from germline, CDR1 is MNHEY and CDR2 is SVGEGT. This chain's CDR3 is CASSFDRANQYF. In DNA, the CDR3 is TGTGCCAGCAGTTTCGACAGGGCGAACCAATATTTT.

This chain's CDR3 is CASSSGTSGDLAKNIQYF. CDR3 coding DNA: TGTGCCAGTAGTTCCGGGACTAGCGGGGACTTAGCCAAAAACATTCAGTACTTC. The chain is built from TRBV19 and TRBJ2-4, with 13 positions matching TRBD2. This CDR3 has 18 residues. Germline CDR1 and CDR2: LNHDA and SQIVND (reference sequence). J was trimmed by 0 bases and V by 5 bases; bases with no gene match: 7.

The chain links TRBV20-1 to TRBJ1-1, with 9 bases that match TRBD1. The CDR3 is 14 amino acids. In germline, CDR1 is DFQATT, CDR2 SNEGSKA (reference sequence). J was trimmed by 4 bases and V by 6 bases; bases with no gene match: 9. CDR3 region: CSAESRTGATEAFF. Written as DNA, the CDR3 is TGCAGTGCGGAATCCCGGACAGGGGCCACTGAAGCTTTCTTT.

The V and J genes are TRBV11-2 and TRBJ2-1; D is unresolved. CDR1 and CDR2 from the germline V gene are SGHAT and FQNNGV. Trimming removed 3 bases at V and 5 bases at J, with 5 bases between. The CDR3 is 12 residues long. As DNA, the CDR3 is TGTGCCAGCAGCTTTGCAGACAATGAGCAGTTCTTC. Its translation: CASSFADNEQFF. Complete variable domain (other parts from reference TRBV11-2 and TRBJ2-1): EAGVAQSPRYKIIEKRQSVAFWCNPISGHATLYWYQQILGQGPKLLIQFQNNGVVDDSQLPKDRFSAERLKGVDSTLKIQPAKLEDSAVYLCASSFADNEQFFGPGTRLTVL.

This clonotype has only a few counts. This sequence joins TRBV27 and TRBJ2-1; no clear D gene. Between the trimmed V and J ends, which lost 0 bases and 4 bases, there was a span of 7 bases. The germline CDR1 and CDR2 sequences are MNHEY and SMNVEV (reference sequence). This CDR3 is built from 14 residues. This chain's CDR3 is CASSLSGTYNEQFF. The CDR3 bases are TGTGCCAGCAGTTTATCAGGAACGTACAATGAGCAGTTCTTC.

This chain uses TRBV20-1 with TRBJ2-2; TRBD2 agrees at 8 bases. This CDR3 region has 14 residues. Trimming at V came to 2 bases and at J to 1 base, leaving 0 bases not matched to a gene. From germline, CDR1 is DFQATT and CDR2 SNEGSKA (reference sequence). CDR3 nucleotides: TGCAGTGCTAGACTAGCGGGGAACACCGGGGAGCTGTTTTTT. Translated: CSARLAGNTGELFF.

The V gene is TRBV6-1, the J gene TRBJ1-3; D possibly corresponds to TRBD1 (5 bases). V was pared by 7 bases and J by 3 bases, with 16 bases between. CDR1 is MNHNS, CDR2 SASEGT, per germline. The CDR3 totals 15 residues. This CDR3 is CASIPTTENGNTIYF. The DNA for the CDR3 is TGTGCCAGCATCCCGACGACAGAGAATGGAAACACCATATATTTT.

This chain joins TRBV6-2 or TRBV6-3 and TRBJ1-1, with D possibly TRBD1 on 5 matching bases. There are 13 residues in the CDR3. V shed 2 bases and J shed 5 bases, with 9 bases lying between them. Germline V lookup: CDR1 MNHEY, CDR2 SVGEGT. The CDR3 DNA sequence: TGTGCCAGCAGTTACGCAGGGCGTACTGAAGCTTTCTTT. Its translation: CASSYAGRTEAFF.

This clonotype has more than one count but fewer than ten. The CDR3 DNA is TGTGCCAGCATATGCTCCGGGTGCGGCACCATATATTTT. Its protein is CASICSGCGTIYF. This chain joins TRBV28 and TRBJ1-3, with D hard to call. In germline, CDR1 is MDHEN, CDR2 SYDVKM. CDR3 length: 13 amino acids. The V gene lost 7 bases and the J gene lost 9 bases, with 16 bases spanning the gap. The whole variable domain, remainder taken from reference TRBV28 and TRBJ1-3, is DVKVTQSSRYLVKRTGEKVFLECVQDMDHENMFWYRQDPGLGLRLIYFSYDVKMKEKGDIPEGYSVSREKKERFSLILESASTNQTSMYLCASICSGCGTIYFGEGSWLTVV.

This chain links TRBV12-3 or TRBV12-4 with TRBJ1-1; no definite D call. Trimming removed 7 bases at V and 0 bases at J, with 12 bases between. CDR3 length: 14 amino acids. CDR3 loop: CASTLTRMNTEAFF. As DNA, the CDR3 is TGTGCCAGCACCCTGACCCGAATGAACACTGAAGCTTTCTTT.

This clonotype has only a few counts. The rearrangement joins TRBV5-6 to TRBJ1-2, with TRBD1 identical over 7 bases. J lost 8 bases, V lost 2 bases, and 9 bases had no gene match. There are 14 residues in the CDR3. Germline CDR1 SGHDT, CDR2 YYEEEE. CDR3 in amino acids: CASSLYRGLEGYTF. The DNA of the CDR3 is TGTGCCAGCAGCTTATACAGGGGCCTGGAGGGCTACACCTTC.

The chain is built from TRBV7-2 and TRBJ2-5, with 8 bases that match TRBD1. The junction had 7 bases not matched to a gene; V was cut back by 6 bases and J by 7 bases. CDR3 length: 13 amino acids. CDR1 is SGHTA, CDR2 FQGNSA, per germline. Written as DNA, the CDR3 is TGTGCCAGCAGGGCTGGACAGGGCCTGACCCAGTACTTC. Translation: CASRAGQGLTQYF.

This chain connects TRBV3-1 to TRBJ2-1, with TRBD2 identical over 12 bases. Trimming cost V 8 bases and J 6 bases; bases outside gene matches: 17. Germline V gene data show CDR1 as LGHDT and CDR2 as YNNKEL (reference sequence). This CDR3 spans 18 amino acids. CDR3 amino acids: CASQGQPPGLAGFNEQFF. The CDR3 nucleotides read TGTGCCAGCCAGGGACAACCTCCGGGACTAGCGGGTTTCAATGAGCAGTTCTTC.

This clonotype has a count of ten or more. The chain carries TRBV6-1 and TRBJ2-3; either TRBD1 or TRBD2 may fit D (5 bases each). Germline loops: CDR1 MNHNS, CDR2 SASEGT. The CDR3 has 13 amino acids. V was shortened by 5 bases and J by 8 bases, with 14 bases between the two germline ends. This chain's CDR3 is CASSLAGTGTQYF. The CDR3 DNA reads as TGTGCCAGCAGTCTCGCCGGGACCGGTACGCAGTATTTT.

The sample holds many counts of this clonotype. V usage is TRBV5-6 and J usage is TRBJ2-4; D uncertain. Trimming pared 1 base from V and 5 bases from J, leaving 1 base between. The CDR3 totals 11 residues. Germline CDR1 is SGHDT and CDR2 is YYEEEE. CDR3 protein: CASSLQNIQYF. The DNA of the CDR3 is TGTGCCAGCAGCTTGCAAAACATTCAGTACTTC.

V gene TRBV12-3 or TRBV12-4 combines with J gene TRBJ1-5; a weak D match, TRBD1 (5 bases). The CDR3 is 16 amino acids. V gave up 2 bases and J gave up 5 bases, with 16 bases separating them. CDR3 residues: CASSLRGASRDQPQHF. In DNA form, the CDR3 reads TGTGCCAGCAGTTTAAGGGGAGCCTCAAGGGATCAGCCCCAGCATTTT.

This clonotype has a handful of counts. V is TRBV5-1 and J is TRBJ2-7, with 9 bases identical to TRBD1. The CDR3 extends over 13 amino acids. Germline values: CDR1 SGHRS, CDR2 YFSETQ. J lost 5 bases, V lost 4 bases, and 4 bases had no gene match. The CDR3 DNA reads TGCGCCAGCAGCCCGGGACAGGGAAACGAGCAGTACTTC. Translating gives CASSPGQGNEQYF. The full variable domain, with the rest looked up from reference TRBV5-1 and TRBJ2-7, is KAGVTQTPRYLIKTRGQQVTLSCSPISGHRSVSWYQQTPGQGLQFLFEYFSETQRNKGNFPGRFSGRQFSNSRSEMNVSTLELGDSALYLCASSPGQGNEQYFGPGTRLTVT.